Shown below are 18 T cell receptor beta chains from a single sample sequenced in a study of blood T cell repertoires in COVID-19. Clones were read by immunoSEQ multiplex PCR, and TCRdb kept only the in-frame ones, dropping some. The sample has roughly 29,000 clones, approximately 81% seen once. Source material: peripheral blood. The receptors were sampled from a man aged 80 or over with active COVID-19.

V usage is TRBV25-1 and J usage is TRBJ2-1; D unclear. Per the germline V gene, CDR1 is MGHDK and CDR2 is SYGVNS. The V and J ends lost 7 bases and 3 bases respectively, with 4 bases between them. The CDR3 totals 11 residues. The CDR3: CASNFYNEQFF. CDR3 DNA sequence: TGTGCCAGCAACTTCTACAATGAGCAGTTCTTC.

The chain joins TRBV10-1 to TRBJ2-1, with 8 bases aligning to TRBD1. Trimming removed 5 bases from V and 10 bases from J; junction bases left unmatched: 7. The CDR3 has 13 amino acids. Germline V gives CDR1 WNHNN, CDR2 SYGVQD (reference sequence). The CDR3 here is CASSRQGAREQFF. The DNA for the CDR3 is TGCGCCAGCAGTCGCCAGGGGGCAAGGGAGCAGTTCTTC.

V and J are TRBV7-9 and TRBJ1-2; possible D gene TRBD1, 5 bases. Germline V lookup: CDR1 SEHNR, CDR2 FQNEAQ (reference sequence). The ends were cut back, 4 bases at V and 4 bases at J, with 7 bases in the middle. The CDR3 sequence is 12 residues long. The CDR3 DNA sequence: TGTGCCAGCAGCTCCGACAGCTATGGCTACACCTTC. Translated, it gives CASSSDSYGYTF.

This chain connects TRBV9 to TRBJ2-6; 7 bases fit TRBD1. This CDR3 is 14 amino acids long. Germline V gives CDR1 SGDLS, CDR2 YYNGEE. Germline trimming cut 8 bases from V and 4 bases from J; bases unmatched to any gene: 6. CDR3 region: CASEQGNGANVLTF. DNA for the CDR3: TGTGCCAGTGAACAGGGGAACGGGGCCAACGTCCTGACTTTC.

This chain connects TRBV4-1 to TRBJ2-2; 9 bases fit TRBD1. Trimming cost V 1 base and J 1 base; bases outside gene matches: 4. Germline assignment: CDR1 MGHRA and CDR2 YSYEKL. This CDR3 is built from 17 residues. CDR3 region: CASSQGTGGGNTGELFF. In DNA form, the CDR3 reads TGCGCCAGCAGCCAAGGAACAGGGGGCGGGAACACCGGGGAGCTGTTTTTT.

The CDR3 loop is CASSSWTETYEQYF. The CDR3 region has the DNA TGTGCCAGCAGTTCTTGGACAGAAACCTACGAGCAGTACTTC. The rearrangement links TRBV27 to TRBJ2-7, with D perhaps TRBD1 (6 bases). Germline CDR1 MNHEY, CDR2 SMNVEV (reference sequence). The V end lost 4 bases, the J end lost 2 bases, and 12 bases lay between the germline ends. The CDR3 is made up of 14 amino acids.

The gene calls are TRBV6-5 and TRBJ1-2; D possibly corresponds to TRBD1 (5 bases). Germline loops: CDR1 MNHEY, CDR2 SVGAGI. V was trimmed by 7 bases and J by 4 bases, leaving 16 bases between them. The CDR3 has 14 residues. The CDR3 nucleotides read TGTGCCAGCATCAGAGCCGGGGGAGGCTATGGCTACACCTTC. Its protein is CASIRAGGGYGYTF.

This chain links TRBV5-1 with TRBJ2-3, with 9 positions matching TRBD1. This CDR3 spans 17 amino acids. V was pared by 0 bases and J by 6 bases, with 11 bases of the junction left unmatched. Germline V gives CDR1 SGHRS, CDR2 YFSETQ. The CDR3 nucleotides are TGCGCCAGCAGCTTGGCACTTACAGGGGGCAGGTCGGATACGCAGTATTTT. Residues: CASSLALTGGRSDTQYF.

This sequence joins TRBV7-9 and TRBJ1-6, with 11 bases that match TRBD1. This CDR3 has 15 residues. Losses at the gene ends were 0 bases for V and 14 bases for J; bases not matched to a gene: 6. Germline assignment: CDR1 SEHNR and CDR2 FQNEAQ (reference sequence). In DNA, the CDR3 is TGTGCCAGCAGCTTAGCGTCGGGACAGGGGGGCACCCTCCACTTT. This translates into CASSLASGQGGTLHF.

This clone counts as medium-sized. This sequence joins TRBV7-9 and TRBJ1-1, with 10 bases identical to TRBD1. The J segment lost 4 bases and the V segment lost 5 bases, leaving 7 bases of the junction unmatched. The CDR3 is 15 residues long. Germline values: CDR1 SEHNR, CDR2 FQNEAQ (reference sequence). CDR3 sequence: CASSTWDRGVTEAFF. The DNA for the CDR3 is TGTGCCAGCAGCACGTGGGACAGGGGTGTCACTGAAGCTTTCTTT.

V usage is TRBV6-1 and J usage is TRBJ2-5; 15 positions match TRBD2. The germline V gene encodes CDR1 MNHNS and CDR2 SASEGT. This CDR3 has 19 residues. V was pared by 0 bases and J by 1 base, with 6 bases of the junction left unmatched. DNA of the CDR3: TGTGCCAGCAGTGAAGCGCTTCGGACTAGCGGGGGGGCCCAAGAGACCCAGTACTTC. As protein: CASSEALRTSGGAQETQYF.

The chain employs TRBV5-6 and TRBJ2-7; TRBD1 agrees at 7 bases. V lost 3 bases and J lost 1; bases outside the gene matches: 10. CDR1 SGHDT and CDR2 YYEEEE come from the germline V gene. CDR3 length: 16 amino acids. In DNA, the CDR3 is TGTGCCAGCAGCTCCATAACCGGGACAGTGTCCTACGAGCAGTACTTC. Its protein product is CASSSITGTVSYEQYF.

This rearrangement joins TRBV6-5 to TRBJ1-5; maybe TRBD1 (6 bases). Germline V gene data show CDR1 as MNHEY and CDR2 as SVGAGI. Trimming pared 6 bases from V and 3 bases from J, leaving 12 bases between. The CDR3 is 14 residues long. CDR3 nucleotide sequence: TGTGCCAGCAGGGACAGACAGAACAATCAGCCCCAGCATTTT. Protein sequence: CASRDRQNNQPQHF.

This chain uses TRBV9 with TRBJ1-3; 8 bases fit TRBD1. The CDR3 runs to 14 residues. CDR1 and CDR2 from the germline V gene are SGDLS and YYNGEE. V was clipped by 1 base and J by 4 bases; unmatched bases: 1. CDR3 sequence: CASSVRTGGNTIYF. CDR3 sequence (DNA): TGTGCCAGCAGCGTAAGGACAGGGGGAAACACCATATATTTT.

In DNA, the CDR3 is TGCGCCAGCAGCTTGCGGGATCCCATTCGAGATACGCAGTATTTT. Translating gives CASSLRDPIRDTQYF. V is TRBV5-1 and J is TRBJ2-3; possible D gene TRBD2, 5 bases. The V and J ends lost 1 base and 5 bases respectively, with 14 bases between them. This CDR3 contains 15 residues. Germline CDR1 SGHRS, CDR2 YFSETQ.

The chain recombines TRBV7-9 with TRBJ2-1; D perhaps matches TRBD2 (6 bases). Between the trimmed V and J ends, which lost 5 bases and 7 bases, there was a span of 6 bases. CDR1 and CDR2 (germline): SEHNR, FQNEAQ (reference sequence). The CDR3 totals 11 residues. In DNA form, the CDR3 reads TGTGCCAGCAGCCGGGGGAATGAGCAGTTCTTC. This gives the protein CASSRGNEQFF.

This chain joins TRBV11-3 and TRBJ2-3, with 9 bases that match TRBD2. The V segment lost 0 bases and the J segment 2 bases; nucleotides outside the gene matches: 3. Germline assignment: CDR1 SGHNT and CDR2 YENEEA. The CDR3 loop spans 16 amino acids. CDR3 residues: CASSLDGGGATDTQYF. Here the CDR3 DNA reads TGTGCCAGCAGCTTAGATGGCGGGGGGGCCACAGATACGCAGTATTTT.

The chain has TRBV24-1 and TRBJ2-2; D is unresolved. With 4 bases removed from V and 11 bases from J, the gap between germline ends came to 16 bases. CDR1 KGHDR and CDR2 SFDVKD come from the germline V gene. This CDR3 region has 14 residues. CDR3 DNA sequence: TGTGCCACCAGTGACGAGAAAAAAACCTTTGAGCTGTTTTTT. This translates into CATSDEKKTFELFF.